This passage covers 28 T cell receptor beta chains from one sample sequenced in a study of cytomegalovirus exposure and HLA in healthy donors. The primer mix had 60 Vbeta and 13 Jbeta primers. Assay used: immunoSEQ multiplex PCR; TCRdb lists only in-frame clones, some missing. Counted here are about 31,000 clones, around 40% occurring once; the ten biggest clones make up just under 2%. Sequencing input: PBMCs. Source of these receptors: a woman in her 50s in good health and CMV-seronegative.

The genes are TRBV5-1 and TRBJ2-7; TRBD1 matches 7 bases. The CDR3 extends over 15 amino acids. Germline-derived CDR1 and CDR2 are SGHRS and YFSETQ. Losses at the gene ends were 4 bases for V and 7 bases for J; bases not matched to a gene: 14. The CDR3 bases are TGCGCCAGCAGCACCGGACAGGCGCCCGGAGAGGAGCAGTACTTC. It specifies CASSTGQAPGEEQYF.

V usage is TRBV14 and J usage is TRBJ1-1, with TRBD1 identical over 7 bases. Unmatched junction bases numbered 2, after V lost 1 base and J lost 3 bases. Germline lookup yields CDR1 SGHDN and CDR2 FVKESK. The CDR3 is made up of 14 amino acids. CDR3 DNA sequence: TGTGCCAGCAGCCAAGGGGGACAGTACACTGAAGCTTTCTTT. Protein sequence: CASSQGGQYTEAFF.

This clone has more than one count but fewer than ten. The chain joins TRBV28 to TRBJ1-1, with D unclear. CDR1 is MDHEN and CDR2 is SYDVKM in the germline V gene. V lost 2 bases, J lost 1 base, and 2 bases lay in between. This CDR3 is 12 amino acids long. For the CDR3, the DNA is TGTGCCAGCAGTTTACAGAACACTGAAGCTTTCTTT. This gives the protein CASSLQNTEAFF.

The chain combines TRBV5-1 with TRBJ2-3; TRBD2 matches at 10 bases. The ends lost 4 bases at V and 8 bases at J; junction bases unmatched: 10. The CDR3 covers 15 residues. Per germline, CDR1 SGHRS and CDR2 YFSETQ. CDR3 protein: CASSISGGAAGTQYF. The CDR3 nucleotides read TGCGCCAGCAGCATCAGCGGGGGGGCGGCAGGTACGCAGTATTTT.

The J gene is TRBJ1-4, the V gene TRBV5-4, with 9 bases matching TRBD1. The CDR3 runs 17 residues. Germline V gene lookup returns CDR1 SGHNT and CDR2 YYREEE (reference sequence). The V and J ends lost 0 bases and 8 bases, in that order; junction bases with no gene match: 11. CDR3: CASSLGQTGQGGEKLFF. The CDR3, as DNA: TGTGCCAGCAGCTTGGGCCAAACGGGACAGGGAGGGGAAAAACTGTTTTTT. The full variable domain, rest sourced from reference TRBV5-4 and TRBJ1-4, is ETGVTQSPTHLIKTRGQQVTLRCSSQSGHNTVSWYQQALGQGPQFIFQYYREEENGRGNFPPRFSGLQFPNYSSELNVNALELDDSALYLCASSLGQTGQGGEKLFFGSGTQLSVL.

This sequence joins TRBV7-9 and TRBJ2-1; TRBD1 agrees at 8 bases. This CDR3 is 16 amino acids long. The germline gives CDR1 SEHNR, CDR2 FQNEAQ (reference sequence). Unmatched junction bases numbered 5, after V lost 2 bases and J lost 2 bases. Written as DNA, the CDR3 is TGTGCCAGCAGCTTATTCGGGGGACAGGCCTACAATGAGCAGTTCTTC. Its translation is CASSLFGGQAYNEQFF.

This clone occurred once. The V gene is TRBV20-1, the J gene TRBJ2-5; 9 bases are shared with TRBD2. The germline V gene encodes CDR1 DFQATT and CDR2 SNEGSKA (reference sequence). The CDR3 has 11 residues. V shed 5 bases and J 11 bases; nucleotides not matched to a gene: 6. The CDR3 spells CSAGTSWEQYF. The CDR3 DNA reads TGCAGTGCTGGGACTAGCTGGGAGCAGTACTTC.

This chain links TRBV5-4 with TRBJ2-3; a weak D match, TRBD1 (5 bases). CDR3 length equals 17 residues. The germline V and J ends were trimmed by 5 bases and 2 bases, with 21 bases remaining between them. Germline V gene data show CDR1 as SGHNT and CDR2 as YYREEE (reference sequence). CDR3 bases: TGTGCCAGCAGACACTCCCTAGGGGCTTCGGCCACAGATACGCAGTATTTT. Its translation: CASRHSLGASATDTQYF.

This clone has a handful of counts. CDR3 bases: TGTGCCAGCAGCCTCACGAGACAGGGTAGTGGCTACACCTTC. Translation gives CASSLTRQGSGYTF. The chain uses TRBV7-3 and TRBJ1-2, with 7 bases fitting TRBD1. The CDR3 sequence is 14 residues long. Germline loops: CDR1 SGHTA, CDR2 FQGTGA. Trimming at V came to 5 bases and at J to 7 bases, leaving 10 bases not matched to a gene.

J is TRBJ1-4 and V is TRBV15; a weak D match, TRBD1 (6 bases). CDR3 size: 15 residues. Germline-derived CDR1 and CDR2 are LNHNV and YYDKDF (reference sequence). V dropped 4 bases and J dropped 10 bases, with 19 bases sitting between them. The CDR3: CATSMRLEQGGKLFF. In nucleotides, the CDR3 is TGTGCCACCAGCATGAGGTTAGAACAGGGTGGAAAACTGTTTTTT.

In nucleotides, the CDR3 is TGTGCCAGCAGTGGTCAGAGGGCCAAACAAGAGACCCAGTACTTC. Residues: CASSGQRAKQETQYF. The J gene is TRBJ2-5, the V gene TRBV2, with a weak D call TRBD2 (5 bases). Germline CDR1 and CDR2: SNHLY and FYNNEI. V was trimmed by 4 bases and J by 2 bases, leaving 14 bases between them. This CDR3 is 15 amino acids long.

This clone was counted only a few times. V usage is TRBV2 and J usage is TRBJ1-2; 9 bases are shared with TRBD1. CDR3 length: 14 residues. CDR1 SNHLY and CDR2 FYNNEI come from the germline V gene. V shed 8 bases, J shed 1 base, and the junction held 5 bases outside the gene matches. CDR3 amino acids: CASERQGVNYGYTF. DNA for the CDR3: TGTGCCAGCGAGAGACAGGGGGTTAACTATGGCTACACCTTC.

This clone was observed a handful of times. The junction departs from germline at one end; a sequencing error may be responsible. This sequence joins TRBV7-8 and TRBJ2-7; D may be TRBD2 (5 bases). The CDR3 length is 13 residues. Germline assignment: CDR1 SGHVS and CDR2 FQNEAQ. The CDR3 here is CASSLGLIYEQYF. The CDR3 DNA follows: TGTGCCAGCAGTTTAGGACTGATTTACGAGCAGTACTTC.

This chain links TRBV28 with TRBJ2-7; the D gene is possibly TRBD2 (5 bases). V gave up 4 bases and J gave up 2 bases, with 15 bases separating them. The CDR3 runs to 15 residues. Per germline, CDR1 MDHEN and CDR2 SYDVKM. CDR3 nucleotide sequence: TGTGCCAGCAGTTCCCCCGGAGGACCGGCCTACGAGCAGTACTTC. Amino acids: CASSSPGGPAYEQYF.

The gene calls are TRBV14 and TRBJ2-7; TRBD2 might be the D (6 bases). The CDR3 is 15 residues long. The V end was cut by 1 base, the J end by 0 bases, with 10 bases between. Germline V lookup: CDR1 SGHDN, CDR2 FVKESK. The CDR3 DNA reads as TGTGCCAGCAGCCAAGTGGGAGGCAGCTCCTACGAGCAGTACTTC. It specifies CASSQVGGSSYEQYF.

With respect to this clone: A junction boundary mismatches the germline segment, possibly from a read error. The sample contains more than one DNA sequence encoding this CDR3. V is TRBV14 and J is TRBJ2-3; 8 nucleotides match TRBD2. Germline V lookup: CDR1 SGHDN, CDR2 FVKESK. The CDR3 covers 15 residues. In DNA, the CDR3 is TGCGCCAGCAGCCTAACGGGAGGGCGGGCAGATACGCAGTATTTT. It translates to CASSLTGGRADTQYF.

The rearrangement links TRBV5-6 to TRBJ2-7; no firm D call. Between the trimmed V and J ends, which lost 3 bases and 5 bases, there was a span of 12 bases. The CDR3 sequence is 13 residues long. The germline CDR1 and CDR2 sequences are SGHDT and YYEEEE. CDR3 sequence reads: CASSSLDKDEQYF. CDR3 sequence (DNA): TGTGCCAGCAGCTCTCTTGACAAAGACGAGCAGTACTTC.

V usage is TRBV7-9 and J usage is TRBJ1-2; TRBD1 matches 7 bases. In germline, CDR1 is SEHNR, CDR2 FQNEAQ (reference sequence). The CDR3 length is 12 residues. V trimming: 2 bases; J trimming: 7 bases; junction bases outside the gene matches: 1. Here the CDR3 reads CASSLSGGGYTF. As DNA, the CDR3 is TGTGCCAGCAGCTTATCAGGGGGTGGCTACACCTTC.

To note about this clone: The same CDR3 also results from other DNA sequences found in this sample. The chain uses TRBV5-4 and TRBJ2-7; 9 nucleotides align to TRBD2. This CDR3 contains 15 residues. Germline V CDR1 and CDR2: SGHNT, YYREEE (reference sequence). Trimming took 0 bases from V and 4 from J; bases not matched to a gene: 5. The CDR3, as DNA: TGTGCCAGCAGCTTGGATTCCAGCGGGAGGTACGAGCAGTACTTC. This codes for CASSLDSSGRYEQYF.

This clone was seen a few times. This chain links TRBV6-4 with TRBJ2-1; 10 nucleotides agree with TRBD2. The CDR3 extends over 13 amino acids. The germline CDR1 and CDR2 sequences are MRHNA and SNTAGT. V shed 9 bases, J shed 6 bases, and the junction held 5 bases outside the gene matches. The CDR3 DNA reads TGTGCCAGTGGGACTAGCGCCACCAATGAGCAGTTCTTC. Residues: CASGTSATNEQFF.

This chain joins TRBV5-4 and TRBJ2-7; 9 bases align to TRBD2. Germline lookup yields CDR1 SGHNT and CDR2 YYREEE (reference sequence). The CDR3 contains 15 residues. Trimming at V came to 1 base and at J to 6 bases, leaving 8 bases not matched to a gene. The CDR3 DNA follows: TGTGCCAGCAGCTTGCCCGGGACTAGCATAGGCGAGCAGTACTTC. Translation gives CASSLPGTSIGEQYF.

In this sample, this clone turned up a few times. V gene TRBV11-2 combines with J gene TRBJ2-1; 9 bases line up with TRBD2. After removal of 5 bases from V and 12 bases from J, the junction contained 11 bases not matched to a gene. The CDR3 length is 14 residues. Germline CDR1 and CDR2: SGHAT and FQNNGV. The CDR3, as DNA: TGTGCCAGCAGCCAAGCGGGACTAGCCCCCGGGCAGTTCTTC. Encoded protein: CASSQAGLAPGQFF.

The chain couples TRBV5-5 to TRBJ1-2; 10 bases match TRBD1. The germline V gene encodes CDR1 SGHKS and CDR2 YYEKEE (reference sequence). The CDR3 extends over 16 amino acids. V gave up 0 bases and J gave up 1 base; unmatched junction bases: 3. The CDR3 loop reads CASSLGGTGVNYGYTF. In DNA, the CDR3 is TGTGCCAGCAGCTTGGGCGGGACAGGGGTTAACTATGGCTACACCTTC.

This clone was seen more than once but under ten times. This sequence joins TRBV5-1 and TRBJ2-5, with 10 bases matching TRBD2. V lost 0 bases to trimming and J lost 5 bases; unmatched junction nucleotides: 4. The CDR3 contains 15 residues. The V gene's germline CDR1 is SGHRS and CDR2 YFSETQ. The CDR3 is CASSLGSSGSETQYF. The CDR3 bases are TGCGCCAGCAGCTTGGGGTCTAGCGGGAGTGAGACCCAGTACTTC.

The V call is TRBV28, the J call TRBJ1-5, with 7 positions matching TRBD1. With V trimmed by 7 bases and J by 0 bases, 6 bases remained unmatched. The CDR3 is 15 residues long. Germline V gene sequence: CDR1 MDHEN, CDR2 SYDVKM. As DNA, the CDR3 is TGTGCCAGCACCCAGGGGGGTAATAGCAATCAGCCCCAGCATTTT. This encodes CASTQGGNSNQPQHF.

The chain uses TRBV27 and TRBJ2-7; TRBD2 matches 9 bases. The ends lost 4 bases at V and 0 bases at J; junction bases unmatched: 4. The CDR3 spans 15 residues. CDR1 is MNHEY and CDR2 is SMNVEV in the germline V gene (reference sequence). The CDR3 bases are TGTGCCAGCAGTTCGACTAGCGGATACTCCTACGAGCAGTACTTC. Translated: CASSSTSGYSYEQYF.

The chain has TRBV19 and TRBJ2-7; 9 bases line up with TRBD2. The J segment lost 2 bases and the V segment lost 8 bases, leaving 13 bases of the junction unmatched. There are 16 residues in the CDR3. The germline CDR1 and CDR2 sequences are LNHDA and SQIVND (reference sequence). The CDR3 protein is CASQPGAGGGTYEQYF. The CDR3 bases are TGTGCCAGTCAGCCGGGAGCGGGAGGTGGGACCTACGAGCAGTACTTC.

The rearrangement links TRBV6-5 to TRBJ1-1; a possible D gene is TRBD1 (6 bases). Germline CDR1 is MNHEY and CDR2 is SVGAGI. The CDR3 is 16 amino acids. Trimming removed 0 bases from V and 5 bases from J, with 16 bases in between. CDR3 region: CASSYSTGGQGTEAFF. Here the CDR3 DNA reads TGTGCCAGCAGTTACTCGACCGGGGGGCAAGGAACTGAAGCTTTCTTT.